The source of this T cell receptor (beta chain) is a study of control samples from healthy donors and cancer patients (dated by TCRdb to 2019 to 2021). V sheds 4 bases and J sheds 7 bases, leaving 11 bases between their ends. The CDR3 measures 13 amino acids from cysteine to phenylalanine. Only the CDR3 portion is preserved as DNA: 39 bases, with reading frame beginning at the first base. Receptors were amplified or captured by the immunoSEQ multiplex PCR assay. TCRdb mirrors the immuneACCESS table, restricted to in-frame sequences. Some clones are absent from its copies; in checked studies, under half trace to an unresolved V gene, and the reason for the others is unknown. Here the sample has approximately 190,000 clones; approximately 91% occur a single time. The ten biggest clones cover approximately 2% of the sample. As to this clone: The antigen this receptor binds is unknown. One base away there is no much larger clone; base qualities are not given.

The chain joins TRBV12-3 or TRBV12-4 to TRBJ1-5; the D gene is unclear. The sequence was collected from a man aged 30 to 45 in good health. The sequenced sample consisted of blood. The nucleotide sequence reads as follows: TGTGCCAGCAGTTCCGGAGATAGACAGCCCCAGCATTTT. This encodes CASSSGDRQPQHF.